The next 19 T cell receptor beta chains were all read from a single sample in a study of cytomegalovirus exposure and HLA in healthy donors. PCR amplification relied on 60 Vbeta primers (plus 13 Jbeta primers). Sequencing used immunoSEQ multiplex PCR; TCRdb keeps in-frame clones, though not all of them. The sample comprises approximately 170,000 clones, less than 80% of which are singletons, and approximately 0.76% rests with the top ten. Sequenced input: PBMCs. Source of these receptors: a female donor in good health and CMV-seronegative.

The genes are TRBV27 and TRBJ2-7; 7 bases are shared with TRBD1. Germline V gene sequence: CDR1 MNHEY, CDR2 SMNVEV (reference sequence). The CDR3 spans 16 residues. Trimming took 6 bases from V and 1 from J; bases not matched to a gene: 12. The CDR3 loop is CASSTFLRGPSYEQYF. The CDR3, as DNA: TGTGCCAGCAGCACCTTCCTGAGGGGGCCGTCCTACGAGCAGTACTTC.

The rearrangement uses TRBV6-6 and TRBJ1-1; no reliable D call. Trimming cost V 5 bases and J 1 base, with 8 bases left between them. This CDR3 region has 13 residues. CDR1 MNHNY and CDR2 SVGAGI come from the germline V gene (reference sequence). The DNA of the CDR3 is TGTGCCAGCAGTGGCGAGGGGAACACTGAAGCTTTCTTT. Translation gives CASSGEGNTEAFF.

The genes are TRBV4-3 and TRBJ2-4; tentatively, D is TRBD1 (6 bases). Deletions cut 0 bases from V and 12 bases from J, with 21 bases between. In germline, CDR1 is LGHNA, CDR2 YSLEER. The CDR3 has 16 amino acids. The CDR3 DNA reads as TGCGCCAGCAGCCAAGAAAGGAACCGCCTCCAGGACAGTCAGTACTTC. It yields the protein CASSQERNRLQDSQYF.

This rearrangement joins TRBV2 to TRBJ1-2, with TRBD1 matching 10 bases. The CDR3 runs 13 residues. Germline V gene data show CDR1 as SNHLY and CDR2 as FYNNEI. Unmatched junction bases numbered 7, after V lost 10 bases and J lost 5 bases. The CDR3: CATKTGGMYGYTF. The DNA for the CDR3 is TGTGCCACAAAGACAGGGGGCATGTATGGCTACACCTTC.

The gene calls are TRBV5-4 and TRBJ2-4, with 8 bases matching TRBD1. Germline assignment: CDR1 SGHNT and CDR2 YYREEE (reference sequence). This CDR3 is built from 17 residues. The trim removed 4 bases at V and 3 bases at J, leaving 12 bases unmatched. This chain's CDR3 is CASSLRPRGQYKNIQYF. The CDR3 coding sequence is TGTGCCAGCAGCCTCCGGCCCAGGGGGCAATACAAAAACATTCAGTACTTC.

This chain joins TRBV4-2 and TRBJ2-3; 9 bases match TRBD1. This CDR3 has 17 residues. Unmatched junction bases numbered 11, after V lost 6 bases and J lost 1 base. Germline V lookup: CDR1 LGHNA, CDR2 YNFKEQ. The CDR3 loop is CASRRETGGFGTDTQYF. CDR3 in DNA: TGTGCCAGCAGACGCGAAACAGGGGGCTTTGGCACAGATACGCAGTATTTT.

The rearrangement links TRBV4-1 to TRBJ2-3; weak D call: TRBD2 (6 bases). Germline assignment: CDR1 MGHRA and CDR2 YSYEKL. The CDR3 runs to 16 residues. V gave up 0 bases and J gave up 2 bases, with 12 bases separating them. The CDR3 loop reads CASSQDGGTNTDTQYF. CDR3 coding DNA: TGCGCCAGCAGCCAAGATGGGGGGACCAACACAGATACGCAGTATTTT.

This rearrangement joins TRBV6-4 to TRBJ2-7; D is undetermined. Germline CDR1 reads MRHNA; CDR2 reads SNTAGT. V was shortened by 3 bases and J by 7 bases, with 16 bases between the two germline ends. The CDR3 is 14 residues long. The DNA for the CDR3 is TGTGCCAGCAGTGAGGGCTCTACCGCGACGGAGCAGTACTTC. Protein: CASSEGSTATEQYF.

This sequence joins TRBV4-1 and TRBJ1-1; TRBD1 might be the D (6 bases). This CDR3 is built from 14 residues. Germline V gene lookup returns CDR1 MGHRA and CDR2 YSYEKL. Trimming removed 5 bases from V and 1 base from J, with 11 bases in between. CDR3 loop: CASSWRTENTEAFF. CDR3 nucleotides: TGCGCCAGCAGCTGGCGGACAGAGAACACTGAAGCTTTCTTT.

The chain is built from TRBV27 and TRBJ1-1; 12 bases line up with TRBD1. The CDR3 sequence is 16 residues long. Trimming took 9 bases from V and 0 from J; bases not matched to a gene: 8. Germline CDR1 and CDR2: MNHEY and SMNVEV (reference sequence). CDR3 in DNA: TGTGCCAGTCGGAAGGGACAGGGGGCAATGAACACTGAAGCTTTCTTT. Translated, it gives CASRKGQGAMNTEAFF.

This chain joins TRBV27 and TRBJ2-5; TRBD2 aligns across 7 bases. CDR3 size: 14 residues. Germline-derived CDR1 and CDR2 are MNHEY and SMNVEV (reference sequence). Trimming cost V 7 bases and J 5 bases; bases outside gene matches: 10. The CDR3 DNA sequence: TGTGCCAGCATCTATCTCTGGGGGGGGGAGACCCAGTACTTC. It is translated as CASIYLWGGETQYF.

This clone occurred a few times. The J gene is TRBJ2-1, the V gene TRBV28; 10 positions match TRBD2. V trimming: 4 bases; J trimming: 7 bases; junction bases outside the gene matches: 10. The CDR3 contains 16 residues. CDR1 and CDR2 (germline): MDHEN, SYDVKM. The CDR3 sequence: CASSSTSGELWNEQFF. The CDR3 bases are TGTGCCAGCAGTTCCACTAGCGGGGAGTTATGGAATGAGCAGTTCTTC.

The DNA for the CDR3 is TGTGCCAGCAGCCAAGGACAGGGTGGGGGGAGCAGTCAGTACTTC. The encoded protein is CASSQGQGGGSSQYF. V is TRBV4-2 and J is TRBJ2-4, with a tentative D call TRBD1 (7 bases). Trimming took 1 base from V and 12 from J, leaving 19 bases between them. The germline gives CDR1 LGHNA, CDR2 YNFKEQ. This CDR3 comprises 15 residues.

The chain uses TRBV2 and TRBJ2-7; 12 bases line up with TRBD2. V trimming: 3 bases; J trimming: 6 bases; junction bases outside the gene matches: 3. From germline, CDR1 is SNHLY and CDR2 FYNNEI. This CDR3 comprises 14 residues. DNA for the CDR3: TGTGCCAGCAGTGACCGACTAGCGGGAGCCGAGCAGTACTTC. Amino acid sequence: CASSDRLAGAEQYF. Variable domain in full (rest from reference TRBV2 and TRBJ2-7): EPEVTQTPSHQVTQMGQEVILRCVPISNHLYFYWYRQILGQKVEFLVSFYNNEISEKSEIFDDQFSVERPDGSNFTLKIRSTKLEDSAMYFCASSDRLAGAEQYFGPGTRLTVT.

This clone was found a few times. The rearrangement links TRBV11-2 to TRBJ2-7; TRBD1 agrees at 8 bases. With 6 bases clipped from V and 4 bases from J, the junction kept 11 bases outside the gene matches. The CDR3 extends over 15 amino acids. Germline loops: CDR1 SGHAT, CDR2 FQNNGV. CDR3 DNA sequence: TGTGCCAGCAGGAAAGCGTGGACAGGGACGTACGAGCAGTACTTC. Protein product: CASRKAWTGTYEQYF. Supplemented by reference TRBV11-2 and TRBJ2-7, the full variable domain reads EAGVAQSPRYKIIEKRQSVAFWCNPISGHATLYWYQQILGQGPKLLIQFQNNGVVDDSQLPKDRFSAERLKGVDSTLKIQPAKLEDSAVYLCASRKAWTGTYEQYFGPGTRLTVT.

This sequence joins TRBV7-2 and TRBJ2-5; the match to TRBD2 covers 10 bases. The J call could be wrong; TRBJ2-7 is a better fit for the DNA end. CDR1 and CDR2 (germline): SGHTA, FQGNSA. CDR3 size: 15 residues. In DNA, the CDR3 is TGTGCCAGCAGCCGGAGCGGGGGGGCCTCCTACGAGCAGTACTTC. This gives the protein CASSRSGGASYEQYF.

Comments on this clone: Other nucleotide sequences in the sample specify the same CDR3. The chain links TRBV7-2 to TRBJ2-1; 8 bases are shared with TRBD1. Losses at the gene ends were 5 bases for V and 2 bases for J; bases not matched to a gene: 8. Germline CDR1 and CDR2: SGHTA and FQGNSA. The CDR3 has 16 residues. The DNA for the CDR3 is TGTGCCAGCAGCCTAACCGGGACAGGAGCCTACAATGAGCAGTTCTTC. Residues: CASSLTGTGAYNEQFF.

As regards this clone: Within the sample, other DNA sequences also encode this same CDR3. This chain connects TRBV6-5 to TRBJ2-5; D possibly corresponds to TRBD2 (6 bases). The germline gives CDR1 MNHEY, CDR2 SVGAGI. This CDR3 contains 15 residues. Deletions cut 0 bases from V and 11 bases from J, with 19 bases between. CDR3: CASSYSASLPGTQYF. The CDR3 DNA reads as TGTGCCAGCAGTTACTCGGCTAGCCTCCCCGGGACTCAGTACTTC.

The chain uses TRBV18 and TRBJ2-4; TRBD1 matches 9 bases. The CDR3 runs to 13 residues. Germline-derived CDR1 and CDR2 are KGHSH and LQKENI. After removal of 8 bases from V and 6 bases from J, the junction contained 5 bases not matched to a gene. Here the CDR3 DNA reads TGTGCCAGCGCCCAACAGGGGGCAAACATTCAGTACTTC. Amino acids: CASAQQGANIQYF.